This T cell receptor (beta chain) was identified in a study of radiotherapy plus CTLA-4 blockade in lung cancer. The study, taken as a whole, reports: Interferon-beta, together with early blood T cell clone dynamics, reportedly best predicted response. Blood TCR clones of tumor origin expanded after radiotherapy plus ipilimumab.

Data came from immunoSEQ multiplex PCR; TCRdb stores just in-frame clones and leaves some out. Among tens of thousands of clones, roughly 85% were seen once, and the ten largest hold roughly a tenth. Of note for this clone: The antigen is unknown.

This sequence was found in a human donor with non-small cell lung cancer who had a complete response to radiotherapy plus ipilimumab. The specimen comprised peripheral blood, sampled from a patient treated with radiotherapy plus ipilimumab.

In DNA, the CDR3 is TGTGCCAGCAGCTTAACGATAAGGAACACTGAAGCTTTCTTT. Translated: CASSLTIRNTEAFF. The chain combines TRBV7-2 with TRBJ1-1; D not resolved. CDR3 length: 14 amino acids. V was shortened by 2 bases and J by 1 base, with 8 bases between the two germline ends. Looked up from germline, CDR1 is SGHTA and CDR2 is FQGNSA.